A single sample gave rise to the 26 T cell receptor beta chains below, sequenced in a study of T cell responses to AZD1222 COVID-19 vaccine. Profiled with immunoSEQ multiplex PCR; TCRdb holds only in-frame clones, not every one. The table lists approximately 120,000 clones, approximately 87% of them singletons. The material was peripheral blood, obtained 28 days after the second AZD1222 dose. The receptors were gathered from an adult who received the AZD1222 COVID-19 vaccine.

The count of this clone is one. The V gene is TRBV11-3, the J gene TRBJ1-3; no reliable D call. Germline V gene sequence: CDR1 SGHNT, CDR2 YENEEA. The germline V and J ends were trimmed by 3 bases and 0 bases, with 9 bases remaining between them. The CDR3 runs 15 residues. CDR3 loop: CASSFGGSSGNTIYF. CDR3 nucleotide sequence: TGTGCCAGCAGCTTCGGCGGGAGCTCTGGAAACACCATATATTTT.

The chain combines TRBV12-3 or TRBV12-4 with TRBJ1-1; TRBD1 agrees at 8 bases. Germline trimming cut 7 bases from V and 5 bases from J; bases unmatched to any gene: 6. The CDR3 spans 13 residues. The CDR3 sequence: CASNGQGGTEAFF. The CDR3 nucleotides read TGTGCCAGCAATGGACAGGGAGGTACTGAAGCTTTCTTT.

This chain joins TRBV6-5 and TRBJ1-3; D might be TRBD1 (5 bases). The V end lost 0 bases, the J end lost 4 bases, and 13 bases lay between the germline ends. The germline gives CDR1 MNHEY, CDR2 SVGAGI. The CDR3 is 16 residues long. CDR3 DNA sequence: TGTGCCAGCAGTTACTCGGCAGGGCTTGTAGGAAACACCATATATTTT. This translates into CASSYSAGLVGNTIYF.

This clone has just one count. This chain links TRBV4-3 with TRBJ1-2; D is ambiguous. From germline, CDR1 is LGHNA and CDR2 YSLEER. Trimming shortened V by 3 bases and J by 2 bases, and 10 bases separated the two germline ends. The CDR3 runs 14 residues. The CDR3 is CASSHPRENYGYTF. CDR3 coding DNA: TGCGCCAGCAGCCACCCTAGGGAGAACTATGGCTACACCTTC.

V is TRBV6-2 or TRBV6-3 and J is TRBJ1-5; 7 positions agree with TRBD1. Germline CDR1 and CDR2: MNHEY and SVGEGT. CDR3 length: 15 residues. J gave up 4 bases and V 2 bases, and 5 bases lay outside the gene matches. CDR3 in DNA: TGTGCCAGCAGTTACCTAGGGGGCGCAAATCAGCCCCAGCATTTT. Its translation is CASSYLGGANQPQHF.

The J gene is TRBJ2-4, the V gene TRBV11-2, with D tentatively TRBD1 (7 bases). The V end lost 5 bases, the J end lost 0 bases, and 14 bases lay between the germline ends. In germline, CDR1 is SGHAT, CDR2 FQNNGV. The CDR3 consists of 16 residues. The CDR3 reads CASSPRQGLAKNIQYF. CDR3 coding DNA: TGTGCCAGCAGCCCACGACAGGGACTAGCCAAAAACATTCAGTACTTC.

The chain is built from TRBV7-9 and TRBJ1-1; a weak D match, TRBD1 (5 bases). V lost 5 bases and J 1 base, leaving 14 bases between the germline ends. The germline V gene encodes CDR1 SEHNR and CDR2 FQNEAQ (reference sequence). The CDR3 consists of 15 residues. DNA for the CDR3: TGTGCCAGCAGCACCCTTACAGGCTGGAACACTGAAGCTTTCTTT. It yields the protein CASSTLTGWNTEAFF. Full variable domain (outside the CDR3, taken from reference TRBV7-9 and TRBJ1-1): DTGVSQNPRHKITKRGQNVTFRCDPISEHNRLYWYRQTLGQGPEFLTYFQNEAQLEKSRLLSDRFSAERPKGSFSTLEIQRTEQGDSAMYLCASSTLTGWNTEAFFGQGTRLTVV.

The CDR3 nucleotides are TGTGCCAGCAGTGAAGGTGCAGGGGGCTACTATGGCTACACCTTC. It is translated as CASSEGAGGYYGYTF. The chain combines TRBV2 with TRBJ1-2; TRBD1 aligns across 8 bases. Germline CDR1 SNHLY, CDR2 FYNNEI. With V trimmed by 1 base and J by 3 bases, 4 bases remained unmatched. This CDR3 has 15 residues.

Here the CDR3 DNA reads TGTGCCAGCAGCTTCGGAGCCCCCATTGGCCGCACAGATACGCAGTATTTT. This translates into CASSFGAPIGRTDTQYF. V and J are TRBV7-6 and TRBJ2-3; D gene uncertain. The CDR3 has 17 residues. Trimming shortened V by 3 bases and J by 1 base, and 17 bases separated the two germline ends. The germline V gene has CDR1 SGHVS and CDR2 FNYEAQ.

The rearrangement links TRBV30 to TRBJ1-5; 7 bases map to TRBD1. Germline-derived CDR1 and CDR2 are GTSNPN and SVGIG (reference sequence). Trimming at V came to 4 bases and at J to 0 bases, leaving 9 bases not matched to a gene. There are 16 residues in the CDR3. This chain's CDR3 is CAWTPWDSISNQPQHF. CDR3 sequence (DNA): TGTGCCTGGACCCCCTGGGACAGTATTAGCAATCAGCCCCAGCATTTT.

The genes are TRBV5-1 and TRBJ1-2; D unresolved. This CDR3 has 13 residues. V was cut by 0 bases and J by 8 bases, with 11 bases left in between. The germline gives CDR1 SGHRS, CDR2 YFSETQ. The DNA for the CDR3 is TGCGCCAGCAGCTTGGCGTCAGGTTTGGGCTACACCTTC. Translating it yields CASSLASGLGYTF.

The chain employs TRBV18 and TRBJ2-2; TRBD2 matches at 10 bases. Germline V gene data show CDR1 as KGHSH and CDR2 as LQKENI. J gave up 6 bases and V 0 bases, and 10 bases lay outside the gene matches. The CDR3 sequence is 18 residues long. The chain's CDR3 is CASSPPRASGSEAGELFF. The CDR3 nucleotides read TGTGCCAGCTCACCACCGAGGGCTAGCGGGAGTGAGGCCGGGGAGCTGTTTTTT.

V is TRBV7-6 and J is TRBJ1-1, with D tentatively TRBD1 (6 bases). The CDR3 consists of 15 residues. CDR1 and CDR2 from the germline V gene are SGHVS and FNYEAQ. Trimming shortened V by 5 bases and J by 8 bases, and 21 bases separated the two germline ends. Here the CDR3 reads CASSLSIGPGTEAFF. CDR3 bases: TGTGCCAGCAGCCTTTCCATCGGACCCGGGACAGAAGCTTTCTTT.

This clone has only one observation. The chain joins TRBV9 to TRBJ1-2; D is perhaps TRBD1 (6 bases). V dropped 3 bases and J dropped 5 bases, with 20 bases sitting between them. The CDR3 is 16 amino acids. Germline V gene lookup returns CDR1 SGDLS and CDR2 YYNGEE. The CDR3 sequence is CASSGNRAADSYGYTF. The CDR3 bases are TGTGCCAGCAGCGGAAACAGGGCAGCTGATTCGTATGGCTACACCTTC.

This clone came up once. The chain is built from TRBV10-3 and TRBJ2-7; D might be TRBD1 or TRBD2, each matching 7 bases. Trimming took 6 bases from V and 3 from J, leaving 12 bases between them. The V gene's germline CDR1 is ENHRY and CDR2 SYGVKD. The CDR3 length is 13 residues. The CDR3 loop reads CAIRAGGDYEQYF. The CDR3 DNA reads as TGTGCCATCAGGGCAGGGGGGGACTACGAGCAGTACTTC.

The CDR3 DNA reads TGCGCCAGCAGCCCGATTCACTATGGCTACACCTTC. Its translation: CASSPIHYGYTF. The gene calls are TRBV4-3 and TRBJ1-2, with D hard to call. The CDR3 has 12 amino acids. V was clipped by 4 bases and J by 3 bases, with 6 bases between them. The germline gives CDR1 LGHNA, CDR2 YSLEER.

V is TRBV9 and J is TRBJ2-1; TRBD2 agrees at 10 bases. Looked up from germline, CDR1 is SGDLS and CDR2 is YYNGEE. This CDR3 has 16 residues. V dropped 4 bases and J dropped 1; count of bases not matched to a gene: 5. CDR3 coding DNA: TGTGCCAGCAGCAAGACTAGCGGGCTTTCCTACAATGAGCAGTTCTTC. Protein sequence: CASSKTSGLSYNEQFF. Based on the CDR3 plus reference TRBV9 and TRBJ2-1, the full variable domain is DSGVTQTPKHLITATGQRVTLRCSPRSGDLSVYWYQQSLDQGLQFLIQYYNGEERAKGNILERFSAQQFPDLHSELNLSSLELGDSALYFCASSKTSGLSYNEQFFGPGTRLTVL.

This chain uses TRBV28 with TRBJ2-7; 8 nucleotides match TRBD1. The V gene's germline CDR1 is MDHEN and CDR2 SYDVKM. The CDR3 runs to 14 residues. The junction had 6 bases not matched to a gene; V was cut back by 7 bases and J by 1 base. The CDR3 nucleotides read TGTGCCAGCACCCACCGGGACAGGTCCTACGAGCAGTACTTC. Protein sequence: CASTHRDRSYEQYF.

The gene calls are TRBV6-5 and TRBJ1-3, with D tentatively TRBD1 (6 bases). The V end was cut by 0 bases, the J end by 3 bases, with 12 bases between. CDR1 is MNHEY, CDR2 SVGAGI, per germline. This CDR3 contains 16 residues. In nucleotides, the CDR3 is TGTGCCAGCAGTTACTCATACAGGGTCCATGGAAACACCATATATTTT. It yields the protein CASSYSYRVHGNTIYF.

This clone has more than one count but fewer than ten. The chain couples TRBV4-3 to TRBJ1-1, with D hard to call. With 4 bases removed from V and 12 bases from J, the gap between germline ends came to 18 bases. Germline CDR1 reads LGHNA; CDR2 reads YSLEER. The CDR3 has 13 amino acids. This chain's CDR3 is CASSRTEESGSFF. The CDR3 nucleotides read TGCGCCAGCAGCCGGACTGAGGAGAGCGGCTCTTTCTTT.

The rearrangement joins TRBV5-6 to TRBJ1-6; no reliable D call. Per the germline V gene, CDR1 is SGHDT and CDR2 is YYEEEE. V was shortened by 4 bases and J by 8 bases, with 10 bases between the two germline ends. This CDR3 comprises 13 residues. The DNA for the CDR3 is TGTGCCAGCAGCGGGAAGGGTTATTCACCCCTCCACTTT. This translates into CASSGKGYSPLHF.

The chain recombines TRBV6-5 with TRBJ1-6, with 7 bases lining up with TRBD1. The CDR3 is 16 amino acids. Trimming cost V 1 base and J 8 bases; bases outside gene matches: 8. Germline V gene data show CDR1 as MNHEY and CDR2 as SVGAGI. CDR3 DNA: TGTGCCAGCAGTTACTTAAAGACAGGGCTGGATTCACCCCTCCACTTT. It yields the protein CASSYLKTGLDSPLHF.

The V call is TRBV9, the J call TRBJ2-1; 7 bases match TRBD1. CDR1 and CDR2 (germline): SGDLS, YYNGEE. The CDR3 sequence is 14 residues long. Trimming removed 4 bases from V and 5 bases from J; junction bases left unmatched: 6. The CDR3: CASSLRDSNNEQFF. As DNA, the CDR3 is TGTGCCAGCAGCCTCCGGGACAGCAACAATGAGCAGTTCTTC.

The genes are TRBV28 and TRBJ2-7, with TRBD1 identical over 9 bases. Germline V lookup: CDR1 MDHEN, CDR2 SYDVKM. CDR3 length: 15 residues. J lost 3 bases, V lost 3 bases, and 6 bases had no gene match. The CDR3: CASSFPGQGIYEQYF. In nucleotides, the CDR3 is TGTGCCAGCAGTTTCCCGGGACAGGGTATCTACGAGCAGTACTTC.

V is TRBV28 and J is TRBJ2-7, with D perhaps being TRBD1 or TRBD2 (5 bases each). The ends were cut back, 4 bases at V and 7 bases at J, with 20 bases in the middle. The CDR3 runs 15 residues. The germline V gene has CDR1 MDHEN and CDR2 SYDVKM. The CDR3 DNA follows: TGTGCCAGCAGTTCCCAGGGACCCGCAACGAGGGAGCAGTACTTC. It yields the protein CASSSQGPATREQYF.

The genes are TRBV5-1 and TRBJ2-1; the match to TRBD1 covers 12 bases. J was trimmed by 12 bases and V by 3 bases; bases with no gene match: 10. CDR1 SGHRS and CDR2 YFSETQ come from the germline V gene. The CDR3 extends over 15 amino acids. The CDR3 DNA is TGCGCCAGCAGCTGGGGACAGGGGGCGGAGAAGGGGCAGTTCTTC. Translation gives CASSWGQGAEKGQFF.